This passage covers 3 T cell receptor beta chains from one sample sequenced in a study of blood T cell repertoires in COVID-19. The repertoire was sequenced with immunoSEQ multiplex PCR; TCRdb's copy has only in-frame clones and lacks some. The sample has 31,000 or so clones; around 83% are singletons. The sample consisted of peripheral blood. The receptors were sampled from a human donor in a cohort sampled during active COVID-19.

The genes are TRBV11-2 and TRBJ2-3; 10 bases agree with TRBD1. The J segment lost 5 bases and the V segment lost 0 bases, leaving 8 bases of the junction unmatched. This CDR3 comprises 17 residues. Germline V gene sequence: CDR1 SGHAT, CDR2 FQNNGV. In DNA, the CDR3 is TGTGCCAGCAGCTTAGAGACCGACAGGGGGCGCAGAGATACGCAGTATTTT. Amino acids: CASSLETDRGRRDTQYF. The full variable domain, its missing parts supplied by reference TRBV11-2 and TRBJ2-3, is EAGVAQSPRYKIIEKRQSVAFWCNPISGHATLYWYQQILGQGPKLLIQFQNNGVVDDSQLPKDRFSAERLKGVDSTLKIQPAKLEDSAVYLCASSLETDRGRRDTQYFGPGTRLTVL.

The V gene is TRBV15, the J gene TRBJ1-4; the D gene is possibly TRBD1 (6 bases). Germline lookup yields CDR1 LNHNV and CDR2 YYDKDF (reference sequence). The CDR3 runs to 16 residues. V was cut by 4 bases and J by 8 bases, with 20 bases left in between. The CDR3 is CATSTNTQGTGEKLFF. DNA for the CDR3: TGTGCCACCAGCACTAATACCCAGGGAACAGGGGAAAAACTGTTTTTT.

The V call is TRBV7-6, the J call TRBJ1-1; tentatively, D is TRBD1 (5 bases). The CDR3 sequence is 16 residues long. The V end was cut by 1 base, the J end by 3 bases, with 15 bases between. Germline V lookup: CDR1 SGHVS, CDR2 FNYEAQ. The CDR3 nucleotides are TGTGCCAGCAGCTTAGGGGACTATGGGTCCCACACTGAAGCTTTCTTT. Translation: CASSLGDYGSHTEAFF.